This entry concerns a single T cell receptor (beta chain). Its antigen is currently unknown. The PCR had 60 Vbeta and 13 Jbeta primers. The repertoire was sequenced with immunoSEQ multiplex PCR; TCRdb's copy has only in-frame clones and lacks some. The repertoire holds under 150,000 clones, roughly 78% seen once, with more than 3% in the top ten. The source of the sample is a study of cytomegalovirus exposure and HLA in healthy donors. Study-wide results and caveats: Rare TCR sequences predominated, though certain public TCRs were found in many donors. TCR beta sequences numbering 15,000 to 20,000 were associated with HLA alleles at 0.05 false discovery rate in a later analysis.

Germline assignment: CDR1 ENHRY and CDR2 SYGVKD. With 6 bases clipped from V and 4 bases from J, the junction kept 7 bases outside the gene matches. This CDR3 has 14 residues. The receptor comes from a male donor in good health and CMV-seronegative. The V call is TRBV10-3, the J call TRBJ2-7; 9 positions match TRBD2. What was sequenced was PBMCs. DNA of the CDR3: TGTGCCATCAGGGACCTAGCGGGAACTTACGAGCAGTACTTC. This gives the protein CAIRDLAGTYEQYF.